Detailed here is one T cell receptor (beta chain). FACS enriched CD8+ TEMRA cells, while bulk CD8+ and CD4+ were negatively isolated. This sample was taken from a study of CD8 T cells in Susac syndrome. Turning to the study itself: At blood draw, Susac syndrome patients were therapy-naive, on corticosteroids, or on intravenous immunoglobulin alone.

Random hexamers were used to reverse transcribe the RNA input (roughly 0.5 to 1 ug). MiXCR, applied by TCRdb to the immunoSEQ multiplex PCR reads, yields one record per CDR3 protein. The sample holds roughly 150,000 distinct CDR3 sequences, 85% to 95% seen once. CDR3 length equals 15 residues. In germline, CDR1 is MNHEY, CDR2 SVGAGI. The germline V and J ends were trimmed by 5 bases and 3 bases, with 16 bases remaining between them. The receptor was derived from a human donor with Susac syndrome. The rearrangement uses TRBV6-5 and TRBJ1-1; D may be TRBD1 (5 bases). The sequencing sample was made of CD4+ T cells from PBMCs. CDR3 bases: TGTGCCAGCAGTCCCCAGGTTGGGGCTTACACTGAAGCTTTCTTT. This encodes CASSPQVGAYTEAFF.